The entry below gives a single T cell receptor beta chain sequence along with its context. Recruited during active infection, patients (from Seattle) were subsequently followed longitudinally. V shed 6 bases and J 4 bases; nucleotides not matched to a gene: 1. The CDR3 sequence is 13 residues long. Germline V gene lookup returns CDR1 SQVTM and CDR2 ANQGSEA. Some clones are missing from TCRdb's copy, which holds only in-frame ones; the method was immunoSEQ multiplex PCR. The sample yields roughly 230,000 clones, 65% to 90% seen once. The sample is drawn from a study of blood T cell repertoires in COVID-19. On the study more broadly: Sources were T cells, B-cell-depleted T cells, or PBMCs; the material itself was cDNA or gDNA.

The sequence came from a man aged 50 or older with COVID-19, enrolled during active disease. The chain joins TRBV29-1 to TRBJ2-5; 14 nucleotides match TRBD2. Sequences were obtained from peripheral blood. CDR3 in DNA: TGCAGCGTAGGACTAGCGGGGGGAGAGACCCAGTACTTC. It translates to CSVGLAGGETQYF.